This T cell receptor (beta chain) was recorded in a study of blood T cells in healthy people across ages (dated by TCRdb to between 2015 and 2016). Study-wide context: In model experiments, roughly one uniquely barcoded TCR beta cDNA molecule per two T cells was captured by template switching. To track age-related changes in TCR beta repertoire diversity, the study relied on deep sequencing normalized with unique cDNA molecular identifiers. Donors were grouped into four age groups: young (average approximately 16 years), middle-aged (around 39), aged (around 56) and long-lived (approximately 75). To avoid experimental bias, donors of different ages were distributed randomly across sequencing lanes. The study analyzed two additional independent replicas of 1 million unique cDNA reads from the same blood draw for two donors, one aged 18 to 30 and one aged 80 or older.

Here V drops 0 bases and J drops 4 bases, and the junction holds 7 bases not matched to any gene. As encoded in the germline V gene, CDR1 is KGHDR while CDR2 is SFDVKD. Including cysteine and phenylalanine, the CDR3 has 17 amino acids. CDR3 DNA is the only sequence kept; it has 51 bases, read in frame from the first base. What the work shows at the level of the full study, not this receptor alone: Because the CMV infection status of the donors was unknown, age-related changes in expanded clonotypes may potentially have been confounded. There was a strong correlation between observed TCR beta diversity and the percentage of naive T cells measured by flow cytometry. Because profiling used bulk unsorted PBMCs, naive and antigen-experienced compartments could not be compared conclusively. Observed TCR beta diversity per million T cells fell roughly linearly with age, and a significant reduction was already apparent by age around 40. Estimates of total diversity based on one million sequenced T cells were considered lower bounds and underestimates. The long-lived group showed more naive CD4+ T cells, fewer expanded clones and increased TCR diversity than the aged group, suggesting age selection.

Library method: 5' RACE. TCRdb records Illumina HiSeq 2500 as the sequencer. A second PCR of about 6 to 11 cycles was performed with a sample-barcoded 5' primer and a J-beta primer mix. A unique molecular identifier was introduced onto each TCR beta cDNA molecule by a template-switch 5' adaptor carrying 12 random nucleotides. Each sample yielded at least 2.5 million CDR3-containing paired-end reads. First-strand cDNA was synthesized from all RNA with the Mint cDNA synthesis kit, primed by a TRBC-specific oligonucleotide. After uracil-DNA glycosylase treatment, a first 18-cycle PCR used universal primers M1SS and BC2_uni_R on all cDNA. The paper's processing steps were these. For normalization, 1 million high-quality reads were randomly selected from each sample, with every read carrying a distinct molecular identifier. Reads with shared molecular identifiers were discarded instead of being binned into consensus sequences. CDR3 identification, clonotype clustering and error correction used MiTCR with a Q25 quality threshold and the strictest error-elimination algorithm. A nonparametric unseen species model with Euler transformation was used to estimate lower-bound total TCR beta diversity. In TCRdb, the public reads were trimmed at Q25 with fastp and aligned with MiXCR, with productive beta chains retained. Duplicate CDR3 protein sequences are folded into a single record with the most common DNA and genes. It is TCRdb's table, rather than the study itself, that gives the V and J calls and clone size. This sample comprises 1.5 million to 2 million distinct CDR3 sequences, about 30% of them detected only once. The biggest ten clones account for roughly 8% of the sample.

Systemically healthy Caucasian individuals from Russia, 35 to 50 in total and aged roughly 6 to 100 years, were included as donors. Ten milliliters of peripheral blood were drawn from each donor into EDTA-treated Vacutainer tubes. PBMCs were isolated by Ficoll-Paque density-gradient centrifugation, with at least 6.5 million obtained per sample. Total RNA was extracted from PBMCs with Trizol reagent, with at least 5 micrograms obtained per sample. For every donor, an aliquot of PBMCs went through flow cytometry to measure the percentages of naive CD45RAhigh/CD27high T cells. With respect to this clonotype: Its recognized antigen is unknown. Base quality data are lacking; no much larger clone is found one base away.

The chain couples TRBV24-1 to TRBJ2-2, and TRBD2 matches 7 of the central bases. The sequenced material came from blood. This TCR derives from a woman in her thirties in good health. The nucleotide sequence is TGTGCCACCAGTGATTTGCACCGCGGGGGAACCACCGGGGAGCTGTTTTTT. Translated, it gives CATSDLHRGGTTGELFF.